These T cell receptor beta chains were read from a single sample in a study of identifying expanded T cells in peripheral blood. Assay used: immunoSEQ multiplex PCR; TCRdb lists only in-frame clones, some missing. The data show under 70,000 clones, with 70% to 90% seen just once and under 5% held by the top ten. The sequencing sample was made of blood. These receptors were taken from a person aged 18 to 75 in good health. Both conserved end residues are part of each CDR3. D genes are given only for firm matches. Rows give clone size only sometimes, using once, few, many, or a class for an expanded clone.

TRBV4-2,NA,NA,TRBJ2-7,TGTGCCAGCAGCCAAGATCTCCAGCGGCCCTACGAGCAGTACTTC,CASSQDLQRPYEQYF
TRBV5-1,NA,NA,TRBJ2-7,TGCGCCAGCAGCTTGGCCCCGGCAGGTAGCTCCTACGAGCAGTACTTC,CASSLAPAGSSYEQYF
TRBV7-8,NA,TRBD2,TRBJ2-1,TGTGCCAGCAGCTTAGAGGGACTAGCGACTTTTGGTGAGCAGTTCTTC,CASSLEGLATFGEQFF
TRBV11-2,NA,NA,TRBJ1-1,TGTGCCAGCAGCTCTCGGTCATTCACTGAAGCTTTCTTT,CASSSRSFTEAFF
TRBV9,NA,TRBD1,TRBJ2-6,TGTGCCAGCAGCACAGGGGGCGCTGGGGCCAACGTCCTGACTTTC,CASSTGGAGANVLTF
TRBV5-1,once,NA,TRBJ1-3,TGCGCCAGCAGCTTGGGCGACGGCTCTGGAAACACCATATATTTT,CASSLGDGSGNTIYF
TRBV29-1,NA,TRBD1,TRBJ1-1,TGCAGCGCTGAGAGGGACAGGGGGATCACTGAAGCTTTCTTT,CSAERDRGITEAFF
TRBV18,NA,NA,TRBJ2-7,TGTGCCAGCTCACCTCAGGGTGCTGCGGCCTACGAGCAGTACTTC,CASSPQGAAAYEQYF
TRBV30,NA,NA,TRBJ2-1,TGTGCCTGGAGAGCGGTCAGCTCCTACAATGAGCAGTTCTTC,CAWRAVSSYNEQFF
TRBV9,NA,TRBD1,TRBJ1-5,TGTGCCAGCAGCGCGACAGGGGGAAGCAATCAGCCCCAGCATTTT,CASSATGGSNQPQHF
TRBV10-1,NA,NA,TRBJ2-3,TGCGCCAGCAGTGAGTCGGGGCTAGCCGGCACAGATACGCAGTATTTT,CASSESGLAGTDTQYF
TRBV12-2,many,NA,TRBJ2-1,TGTGCAAGTCGCTTAGGGACTAGCTCCTACAATGAGCAGTTCTTC,CASRLGTSSYNEQFF
TRBV28,NA,NA,TRBJ1-1,TGTGCCAGCACTACATGGGAGGCAAGGAACACTGAAGCTTTCTTT,CASTTWEARNTEAFF
TRBV10-1,few,NA,TRBJ1-2,TGCGCCAGCCGGGACAACTATGGCTACACCTTC,CASRDNYGYTF
TRBV28,NA,NA,TRBJ2-5,TGTGCCAGCAGTACACAAGACGCCCAAGAGACCCAGTACTTC,CASSTQDAQETQYF
TRBV7-2,NA,TRBD1,TRBJ2-7,TGTGCCAGCAGCCCCCGTCCGGTCGGGCGGGACAGGGGACGAGGGAAATACTTC,CASSPRPVGRDRGRGKYF